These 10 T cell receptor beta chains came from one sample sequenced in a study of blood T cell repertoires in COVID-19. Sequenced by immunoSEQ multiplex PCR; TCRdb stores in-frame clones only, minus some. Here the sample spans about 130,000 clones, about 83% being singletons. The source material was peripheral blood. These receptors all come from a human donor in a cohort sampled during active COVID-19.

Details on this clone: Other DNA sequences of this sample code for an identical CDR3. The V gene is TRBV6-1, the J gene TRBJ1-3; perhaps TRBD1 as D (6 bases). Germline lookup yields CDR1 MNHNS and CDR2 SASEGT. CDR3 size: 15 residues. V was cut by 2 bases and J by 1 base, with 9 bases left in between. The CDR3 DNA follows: TGTGCCAGCAGTGAAAGTAGGGGGTCTGGAAACACCATATATTTT. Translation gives CASSESRGSGNTIYF.

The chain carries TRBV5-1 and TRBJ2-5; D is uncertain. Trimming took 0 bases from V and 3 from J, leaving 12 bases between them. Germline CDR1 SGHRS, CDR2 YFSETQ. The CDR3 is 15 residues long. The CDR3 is CASSLGPTSKETQYF. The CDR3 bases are TGCGCCAGCAGCTTGGGTCCGACTTCGAAAGAGACCCAGTACTTC. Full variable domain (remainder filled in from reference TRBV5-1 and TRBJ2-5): KAGVTQTPRYLIKTRGQQVTLSCSPISGHRSVSWYQQTPGQGLQFLFEYFSETQRNKGNFPGRFSGRQFSNSRSEMNVSTLELGDSALYLCASSLGPTSKETQYFGPGTRLLVL.

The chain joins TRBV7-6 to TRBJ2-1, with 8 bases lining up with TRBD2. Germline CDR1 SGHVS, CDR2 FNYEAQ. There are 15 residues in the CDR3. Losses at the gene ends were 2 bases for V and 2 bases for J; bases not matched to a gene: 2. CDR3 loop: CASSLSGGAYNEQFF. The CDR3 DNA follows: TGTGCCAGCAGCTTATCCGGGGGGGCCTACAATGAGCAGTTCTTC.

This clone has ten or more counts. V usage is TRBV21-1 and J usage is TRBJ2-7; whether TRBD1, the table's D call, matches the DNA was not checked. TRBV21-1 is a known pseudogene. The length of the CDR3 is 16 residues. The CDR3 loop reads CASHPRRGTGPYEQYF. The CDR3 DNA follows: TGTGCCAGCCACCCAAGGCGCGGGACAGGACCCTACGAGCAGTACTTC.

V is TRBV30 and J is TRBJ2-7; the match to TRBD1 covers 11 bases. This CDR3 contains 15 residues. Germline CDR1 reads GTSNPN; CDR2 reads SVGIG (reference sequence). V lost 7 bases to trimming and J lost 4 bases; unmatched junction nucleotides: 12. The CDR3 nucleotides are TGTGCCTCCAAAGGGACAGGGGGTAGGAATTACGAGCAGTACTTC. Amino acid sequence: CASKGTGGRNYEQYF.

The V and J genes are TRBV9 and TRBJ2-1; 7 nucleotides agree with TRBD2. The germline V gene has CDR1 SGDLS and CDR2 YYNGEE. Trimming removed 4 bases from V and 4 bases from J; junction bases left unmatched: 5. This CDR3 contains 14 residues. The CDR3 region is CASSPRTSYNEQFF. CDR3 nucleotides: TGTGCCAGCAGCCCCCGGACTAGTTACAATGAGCAGTTCTTC.

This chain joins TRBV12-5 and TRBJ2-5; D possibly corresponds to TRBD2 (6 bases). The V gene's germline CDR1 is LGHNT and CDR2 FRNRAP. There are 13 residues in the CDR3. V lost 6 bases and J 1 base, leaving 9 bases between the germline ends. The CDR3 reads CASGEGLQETQYF. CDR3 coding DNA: TGTGCTAGTGGGGAGGGACTCCAAGAGACCCAGTACTTC.

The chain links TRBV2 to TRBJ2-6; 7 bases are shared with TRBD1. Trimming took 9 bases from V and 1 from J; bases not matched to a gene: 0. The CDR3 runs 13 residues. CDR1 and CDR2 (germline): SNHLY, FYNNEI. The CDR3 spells CARTGSGANVLTF. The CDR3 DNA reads TGTGCCAGGACAGGGTCTGGGGCCAACGTCCTGACTTTC. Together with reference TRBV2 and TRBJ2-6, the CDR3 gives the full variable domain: EPEVTQTPSHQVTQMGQEVILRCVPISNHLYFYWYRQILGQKVEFLVSFYNNEISEKSEIFDDQFSVERPDGSNFTLKIRSTKLEDSAMYFCARTGSGANVLTFGAGSRLTVL.

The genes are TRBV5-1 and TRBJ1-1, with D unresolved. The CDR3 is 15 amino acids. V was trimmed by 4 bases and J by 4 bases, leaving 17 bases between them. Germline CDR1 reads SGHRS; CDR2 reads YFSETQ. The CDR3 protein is CASSEQILRGTEAFF. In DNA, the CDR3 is TGCGCCAGCAGCGAGCAGATTCTCCGGGGCACTGAAGCTTTCTTT.

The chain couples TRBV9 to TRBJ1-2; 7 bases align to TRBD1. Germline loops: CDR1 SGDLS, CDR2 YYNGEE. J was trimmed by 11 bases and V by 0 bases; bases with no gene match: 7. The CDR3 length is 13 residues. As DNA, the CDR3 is TGTGCCAGCAGCGTAGATGGACAGGTTGGTTACACCTTC. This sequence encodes CASSVDGQVGYTF.